This TCR beta chain was sequenced for a study of blood T cell repertoires in COVID-19. Using immunoSEQ multiplex PCR, the repertoire was profiled, and TCRdb retains in-frame clones only, with some absent. Of roughly 200,000 clones in the sample, about 88% were seen once. Losses at the gene ends were 5 bases for V and 3 bases for J; bases not matched to a gene: 9. The germline CDR1 and CDR2 sequences are SGHTA and FQGTGA. The CDR3 spans 16 residues. Sequenced material: peripheral blood. The TCR originated in a man younger than 30 with active or convalescent COVID-19. This chain joins TRBV7-3 and TRBJ1-5; 8 nucleotides line up with TRBD1. The CDR3: CASSLPRTGLNQPQHF. The DNA of the CDR3 is TGTGCCAGCAGCCTACCTCGGACAGGGCTCAATCAGCCCCAGCATTTT. Full variable domain (missing parts from reference TRBV7-3 and TRBJ1-5): GAGVSQTPSNKVTEKGKYVELRCDPISGHTALYWYRQSLGQGPEFLIYFQGTGAADDSGLPNDRFFAVRPEGSVSTLKIQRTERGDSAVYLCASSLPRTGLNQPQHFGDGTRLSIL.